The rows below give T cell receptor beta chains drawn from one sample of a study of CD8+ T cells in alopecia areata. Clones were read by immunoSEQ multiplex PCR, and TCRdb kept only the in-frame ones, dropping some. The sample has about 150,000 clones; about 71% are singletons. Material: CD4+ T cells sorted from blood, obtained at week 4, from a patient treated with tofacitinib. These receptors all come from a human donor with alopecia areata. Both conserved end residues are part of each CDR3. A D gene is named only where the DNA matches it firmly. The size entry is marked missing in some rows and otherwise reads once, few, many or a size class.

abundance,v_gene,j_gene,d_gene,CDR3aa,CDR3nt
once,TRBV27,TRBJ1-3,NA,CASRAYGRPESEPIYF,TGTGCCAGCAGGGCGTATGGACGTCCAGAATCCGAGCCCATATATTTT
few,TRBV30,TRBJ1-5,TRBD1,CACRTGGDQPQHF,TGTGCCTGCCGGACAGGAGGAGATCAGCCCCAGCATTTT
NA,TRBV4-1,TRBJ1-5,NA,CASSLDDRDSNQPQHF,TGCGCCAGCAGCCTCGACGACAGAGATAGCAATCAGCCCCAGCATTTT
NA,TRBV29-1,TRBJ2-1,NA,CSVEPLHWDTSSYNEQFF,TGCAGCGTTGAACCTCTGCACTGGGACACGAGCTCCTACAATGAGCAGTTCTTC
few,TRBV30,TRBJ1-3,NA,CASRFASGNTIYF,TGTGCCTCCCGTTTCGCCTCTGGAAACACCATATATTTT
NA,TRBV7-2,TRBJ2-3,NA,CASRRDFTDTQYF,TGTGCCAGCAGACGGGACTTCACAGATACGCAGTATTTT
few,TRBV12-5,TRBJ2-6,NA,CASGAVVGANVLTF,TGTGCTAGTGGCGCCGTGGTGGGGGCCAACGTCCTGACTTTC
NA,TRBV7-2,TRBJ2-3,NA,CASSLSRPTDTQYF,TGTGCCAGCAGCTTAAGCCGGCCCACAGATACGCAGTATTTT
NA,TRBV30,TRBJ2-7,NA,CAWRAVGVGSYEQYF,TGTGCCTGGAGGGCCGTCGGGGTTGGCTCCTACGAGCAGTACTTC
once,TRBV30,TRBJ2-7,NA,CAWRPLGTSYEQYF,TGTGCCTGGAGACCATTAGGCACCTCCTACGAGCAGTACTTC
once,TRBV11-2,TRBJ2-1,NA,CASSLPYPLSEQFF,TGTGCCAGCAGCTTACCCTATCCCCTGAGTGAGCAGTTCTTC
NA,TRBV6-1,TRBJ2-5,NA,CATAVHPETQYF,TGTGCCACCGCTGTCCATCCTGAGACCCAGTACTTC
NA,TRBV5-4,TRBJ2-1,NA,CASSPTRGPYNEQFF,TGTGCCAGCAGCCCTACCCGGGGACCGTACAATGAGCAGTTCTTC
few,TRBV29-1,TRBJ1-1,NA,CSAHGWMNTEAFF,TGCAGCGCCCACGGTTGGATGAACACTGAAGCTTTCTTT
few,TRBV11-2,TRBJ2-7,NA,CASSASEYEQYF,TGTGCCAGCAGTGCCTCGGAGTACGAGCAGTACTTC
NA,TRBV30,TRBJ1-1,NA,CAWRQGIRAFF,TGTGCCTGGAGGCAGGGGATTAGGGCTTTCTTT
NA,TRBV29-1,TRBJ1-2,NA,CSVGLQGYGYTF,TGCAGCGTTGGTCTGCAAGGATATGGCTACACCTTC
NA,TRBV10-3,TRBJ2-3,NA,CAISDRVGAGDTQYF,TGTGCCATCAGTGATAGAGTCGGGGCGGGGGATACGCAGTATTTT
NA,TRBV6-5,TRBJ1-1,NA,CASRLATEAFF,TGTGCCAGCAGACTAGCCACTGAAGCTTTCTTT
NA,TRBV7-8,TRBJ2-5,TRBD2,CASSLSLRGQETQYF,TGTGCCAGCAGCTTAAGTCTGCGGGGGCAAGAGACCCAGTACTTC
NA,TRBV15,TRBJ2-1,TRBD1,CATSRDRPGQGNNEQFF,TGTGCCACCAGCAGAGACCGCCCGGGACAGGGAAACAATGAGCAGTTCTTC
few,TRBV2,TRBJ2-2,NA,CASSSVISNTGELFF,TGTGCCAGCAGTTCAGTGATTTCGAACACCGGGGAGCTGTTTTTT
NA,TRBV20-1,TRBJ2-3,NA,CSASRDTQYF,TGCAGTGCTTCTAGAGATACGCAGTATTTT
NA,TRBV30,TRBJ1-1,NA,CAWSGGDTEAFF,TGTGCCTGGAGTGGGGGGGACACTGAAGCTTTCTTT
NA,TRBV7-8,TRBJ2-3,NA,CASSVRADTQYF,TGTGCCAGCAGCGTCCGGGCAGATACGCAGTATTTT
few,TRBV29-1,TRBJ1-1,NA,CSVLMVGGTEAFF,TGCAGCGTCCTGATGGTAGGGGGGACTGAAGCTTTCTTT
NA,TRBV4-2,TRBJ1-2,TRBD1,CASSQRDRGIYGYTF,TGTGCCAGCAGCCAGCGGGACAGGGGGATCTATGGCTACACCTTC
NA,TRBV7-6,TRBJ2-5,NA,CASSVQRHLDREYF,TGTGCCAGCAGCGTCCAGAGACACCTAGACCGGGAGTACTTC
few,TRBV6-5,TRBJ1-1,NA,CASSYSLNTEAFF,TGTGCCAGCAGTTACTCGTTGAACACTGAAGCTTTCTTT
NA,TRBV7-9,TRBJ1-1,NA,CASSLRAEDEAFF,TGTGCCAGCAGCTTACGTGCCGAAGATGAAGCTTTCTTT
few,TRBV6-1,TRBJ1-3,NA,CASSAGNTIYF,TGTGCCAGCAGCGCCGGAAACACCATATATTTT
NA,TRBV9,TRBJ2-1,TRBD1,CASSVAQGKGHYNEQFF,TGTGCCAGCAGCGTAGCACAGGGGAAGGGCCACTACAATGAGCAGTTCTTC
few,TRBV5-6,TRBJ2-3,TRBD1,CASSLRQGEDTQYF,TGTGCCAGCAGCTTAAGACAGGGTGAAGATACGCAGTATTTT
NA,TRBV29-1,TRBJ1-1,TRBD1,CSAADQTRGGRNTEAFF,TGCAGCGCCGCCGACCAGACAAGAGGGGGCCGCAACACTGAAGCTTTCTTT
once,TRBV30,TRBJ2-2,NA,CAWSRPGNTGELFF,TGTGCCTGGAGTCGACCGGGGAACACCGGGGAGCTGTTTTTT
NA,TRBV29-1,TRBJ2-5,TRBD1,CSVEGSSETGGWETQYF,TGCAGCGTTGAAGGGAGCAGCGAGACAGGGGGCTGGGAGACCCAGTACTTC
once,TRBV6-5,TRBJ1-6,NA,CASSYQGANSPLHF,TGTGCCAGCAGTTACCAAGGGGCAAATTCACCCCTCCACTTT
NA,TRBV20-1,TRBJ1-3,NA,CSVPYGNTIYF,TGCAGTGTTCCTTATGGAAACACCATATATTTT
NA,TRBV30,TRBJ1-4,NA,CAGNQQANEKLFF,TGTGCTGGAAACCAGCAAGCTAATGAAAAACTGTTTTTT
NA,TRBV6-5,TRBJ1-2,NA,CASSLDRHYGYTF,TGTGCCAGCAGTTTAGACAGGCACTATGGCTACACCTTC